Below are 14 T cell receptor beta chains sequenced from a single sample in a study of blood T cell repertoires in COVID-19. TCRdb's table, derived via immunoSEQ multiplex PCR, lists solely in-frame clones and lacks some. This sample carries approximately 120,000 clones, 85% of them seen once, and the ten largest clones take about 6.9%. Specimen: peripheral blood. These receptors were collected from a man aged 80 or over with active or convalescent COVID-19.

The V gene is TRBV7-9, the J gene TRBJ1-5, with D uncertain. This CDR3 comprises 14 residues. Germline-derived CDR1 and CDR2 are SEHNR and FQNEAQ (reference sequence). Trimming stripped 1 base from V and 3 bases from J, with 7 bases between. CDR3 in DNA: TGTGCCAGCAGCTTAGGCAGGAACAATCAGCCCCAGCATTTT. Translated: CASSLGRNNQPQHF.

This clone has ten or more counts. The V and J genes are TRBV10-2 and TRBJ2-3, with a tentative D call TRBD1 (5 bases). CDR3 size: 13 residues. The V end lost 10 bases, the J end lost 2 bases, and 13 bases lay between the germline ends. Germline V gives CDR1 WSHSY, CDR2 SAAADI. CDR3 residues: CATQDLTTDTQYF. As DNA, the CDR3 is TGCGCCACACAGGATTTGACCACAGATACGCAGTATTTT.

The chain has TRBV27 and TRBJ1-1, with a possible D match to TRBD1 (5 bases). V lost 0 bases to trimming and J lost 1 base, with 6 bases between them. CDR3 size: 14 residues. Germline assignment: CDR1 MNHEY and CDR2 SMNVEV (reference sequence). The CDR3 DNA follows: TGTGCCAGCAGTTTATCAACAGGGAACACTGAAGCTTTCTTT. This sequence encodes CASSLSTGNTEAFF.

The rearrangement links TRBV5-5 to TRBJ1-5; D is uncertain. V was pared by 5 bases and J by 3 bases, with 9 bases between. Looked up from germline, CDR1 is SGHKS and CDR2 is YYEKEE (reference sequence). This CDR3 is 13 amino acids long. The CDR3 region is CASSPEPNQPQHF. CDR3 bases: TGTGCCAGCAGTCCCGAGCCCAATCAGCCCCAGCATTTT.

J is TRBJ2-2 and V is TRBV7-9; TRBD2 matches at 8 bases. Trimming removed 9 bases from V and 7 bases from J; junction bases left unmatched: 10. The germline gives CDR1 SEHNR, CDR2 FQNEAQ (reference sequence). The CDR3 length is 14 residues. The CDR3 loop is CARGPAGADGELFF. Here the CDR3 DNA reads TGTGCCAGGGGCCCAGCGGGAGCTGACGGGGAGCTGTTTTTT.

This sequence joins TRBV24-1 and TRBJ1-2; D is perhaps TRBD1 (5 bases). CDR1 is KGHDR and CDR2 is SFDVKD in the germline V gene. V shed 5 bases and J shed 7 bases, with 10 bases lying between them. CDR3 length: 12 amino acids. In nucleotides, the CDR3 is TGTGCCACCAGTGGCGAAAGGGGTGGCTACACCTTC. This gives the protein CATSGERGGYTF.

This clone has a handful of counts. The V call is TRBV7-6, the J call TRBJ2-5; tentatively, D is TRBD2 (5 bases). Germline V gene sequence: CDR1 SGHVS, CDR2 FNYEAQ. V was shortened by 5 bases and J by 1 base, with 14 bases between the two germline ends. This CDR3 contains 15 residues. CDR3 amino acids: CASSQGHGIQETQYF. Written as DNA, the CDR3 is TGTGCCAGCAGCCAAGGTCACGGGATCCAAGAGACCCAGTACTTC.

The chain carries TRBV25-1 and TRBJ1-4, with a possible D match to TRBD1 (5 bases). The germline gives CDR1 MGHDK, CDR2 SYGVNS. V was cut by 3 bases and J by 0 bases, with 8 bases left in between. CDR3 length equals 15 residues. The CDR3 DNA reads as TGTGCCAGCAGTGACCGGGGGGCAACTAATGAAAAACTGTTTTTT. Protein: CASSDRGATNEKLFF.

The genes are TRBV9 and TRBJ1-5; no clear D. Germline CDR1 SGDLS, CDR2 YYNGEE. There are 13 residues in the CDR3. V was trimmed by 4 bases and J by 5 bases, leaving 10 bases between them. This CDR3 reads CASSISVDQPQHF. The DNA for the CDR3 is TGTGCCAGCAGCATCAGCGTGGATCAGCCCCAGCATTTT.

V is TRBV3-1 (or the pseudogene TRBV3-2) and J is TRBJ1-1; D is perhaps TRBD1 (6 bases). This CDR3 has 16 amino acids. Germline CDR1 is LGHDT and CDR2 is YNNKEL (reference sequence). V was cut by 0 bases and J by 0 bases, with 11 bases left in between. As DNA, the CDR3 is TGTGCCAGCAGCCAAGAAGGGACACCCTTGAACACTGAAGCTTTCTTT. The encoded protein is CASSQEGTPLNTEAFF.

J is TRBJ2-7 and V is TRBV23-1; the match to TRBD1 covers 9 bases. TRBV23-1 is classed as an ORF, of uncertain function. The V gene end was trimmed by 3 bases and the J gene end by 6 bases; junction bases not matched to a gene: 3. This CDR3 region has 13 residues. The DNA for the CDR3 is TGCGCCAGCAGTCAGAGACAGGGGGGCGAGCAGTACTTC. This sequence encodes CASSQRQGGEQYF.

This clone was picked up many times. The J gene is TRBJ2-7, the V gene TRBV4-1; TRBD2 agrees at 13 bases. V gave up 4 bases and J gave up 3 bases; unmatched junction bases: 3. The CDR3 contains 15 residues. Germline assignment: CDR1 MGHRA and CDR2 YSYEKL. The DNA for the CDR3 is TGCGCCAGCAGCCCTGGGACTAGCGGGGTCTACGAGCAGTACTTC. Its translation: CASSPGTSGVYEQYF.

This chain uses TRBV5-6 with TRBJ2-7; 7 positions agree with TRBD1. Germline V lookup: CDR1 SGHDT, CDR2 YYEEEE. Trimming removed 2 bases from V and 0 bases from J; junction bases left unmatched: 5. The CDR3 is 15 amino acids. The CDR3: CASSLGHRGSYEQYF. The CDR3 DNA is TGTGCCAGCAGCTTAGGCCACAGGGGCTCCTACGAGCAGTACTTC.

V usage is TRBV18 and J usage is TRBJ2-1, with 11 bases aligning to TRBD2. After removal of 3 bases from V and 15 bases from J, the junction contained 7 bases not matched to a gene. Germline values: CDR1 KGHSH, CDR2 LQKENI. CDR3 length: 13 residues. CDR3 region: CASSPTLAGGLFF. The CDR3 DNA follows: TGTGCCAGCTCACCGACTCTAGCGGGGGGACTGTTCTTC.